This TCR beta chain was documented in a study of identical twins. V was clipped by 1 base and J by 6 bases; unmatched bases: 3. This CDR3 region has 14 residues. cDNA carried unique molecular identifiers, and a universal primer site was added by template switching. TCRdb reprocessed the 5' RACE reads via MiXCR and lists one record per CDR3 protein. Of about 570,000 distinct CDR3 sequences listed, more than 9% are singletons. Study outcomes and limitations: Models predicted too little out-of-frame TCR alpha sharing in monozygotic twins. Its conclusions, products of cross-sectional statistical analysis, did not come from following the same donors.

As for this clonotype: Its antigen is undetermined.

In addition, the sample was reused for a study of yellow fever vaccine responses in identical twins.

The sequenced material came from PBMCs. The V call is TRBV12-3 or TRBV12-4, the J call TRBJ2-1, with 7 bases identical to TRBD2. This TCR was sampled from a woman under 30 in good health. In DNA form, the CDR3 reads TGTGCCAGCAGTTTAGGGCGGGGGAGCAATGAGCAGTTCTTC. This translates into CASSLGRGSNEQFF.